This T cell receptor beta chain stems from a study of blood T cell repertoires in COVID-19. Looked up from germline, CDR1 is SGDLS and CDR2 is YYNGEE. The CDR3 contains 15 residues. The junction had 11 bases not matched to a gene; V was cut back by 4 bases and J by 5 bases. Methods used by the authors: Amplification from reference gene primers served as the basis for estimated nucleated cell counts. Generated by immunoSEQ multiplex PCR, the TCRdb table keeps only in-frame clones and is missing some. D and trimming were read from the DNA, whereas the V and J calls and clone size are those reported in that table. The sample lists 45,000 to 65,000 clones; roughly 84% were seen once.

This receptor was obtained from a middle-aged man with active COVID-19. Input material: peripheral blood. The rearrangement joins TRBV9 to TRBJ1-1; 7 bases are a match to TRBD1. The CDR3 here is CASSKTGGGSTEAFF. CDR3 bases: TGTGCCAGCAGCAAAACAGGAGGGGGCTCGACTGAAGCTTTCTTT.